Following are 3 T cell receptor beta chains from one sample sequenced in a study of control samples from healthy donors and cancer patients. The table came from immunoSEQ multiplex PCR; TCRdb's copy has only in-frame clones and leaves some out. Among around 120,000 clones listed, roughly 92% were seen once. Sequencing was performed on blood. The receptor set was obtained from a woman aged 18-30 years in good health.

This clone appeared once. This sequence joins TRBV10-2 and TRBJ2-3, with D possibly TRBD2 on 5 matching bases. The CDR3 consists of 15 residues. Germline V gene lookup returns CDR1 WSHSY and CDR2 SAAADI. The V end lost 7 bases, the J end lost 2 bases, and 16 bases lay between the germline ends. The CDR3 protein is CASNGLPGSTDTQYF. The CDR3 DNA follows: TGCGCCAGCAATGGACTCCCTGGGTCCACAGATACGCAGTATTTT.

This chain joins TRBV29-1 and TRBJ2-4; D ambiguous. Germline CDR1 SQVTM, CDR2 ANQGSEA. The CDR3 sequence is 12 residues long. V gave up 6 bases and J gave up 5 bases, with 11 bases separating them. The CDR3 DNA reads as TGCAGCGTAACAGAAATGGAAAACATTCAGTACTTC. It codes for CSVTEMENIQYF.

This chain uses TRBV11-2 with TRBJ2-2; D perhaps matches TRBD2 (5 bases). V lost 5 bases and J lost 1, with 17 bases in between. CDR1 is SGHAT and CDR2 is FQNNGV in the germline V gene. The CDR3 extends over 17 amino acids. CDR3: CASSPLGQRQNTGELFF. CDR3 in DNA: TGTGCCAGCAGCCCCCTGGGCCAGCGGCAGAACACCGGGGAGCTGTTTTTT.